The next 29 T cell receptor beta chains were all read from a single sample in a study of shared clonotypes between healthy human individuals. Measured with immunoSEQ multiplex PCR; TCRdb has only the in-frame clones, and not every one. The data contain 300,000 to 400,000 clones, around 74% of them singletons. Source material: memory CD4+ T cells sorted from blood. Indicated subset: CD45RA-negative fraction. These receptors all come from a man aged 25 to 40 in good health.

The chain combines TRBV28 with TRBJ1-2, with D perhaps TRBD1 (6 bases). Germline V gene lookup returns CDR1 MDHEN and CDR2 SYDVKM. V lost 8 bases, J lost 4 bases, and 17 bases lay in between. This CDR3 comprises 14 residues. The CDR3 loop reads CASASGQRSYGYTF. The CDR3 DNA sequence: TGTGCCAGCGCCTCCGGACAGCGATCCTATGGCTACACCTTC.

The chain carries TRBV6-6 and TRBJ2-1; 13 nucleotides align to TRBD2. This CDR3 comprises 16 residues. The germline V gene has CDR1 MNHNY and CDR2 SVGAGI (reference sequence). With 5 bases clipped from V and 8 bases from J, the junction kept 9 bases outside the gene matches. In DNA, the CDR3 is TGTGCCAGCAGTCCGTGGACTAGCGGGAGCCTCGATGAGCAGTTCTTC. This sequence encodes CASSPWTSGSLDEQFF.

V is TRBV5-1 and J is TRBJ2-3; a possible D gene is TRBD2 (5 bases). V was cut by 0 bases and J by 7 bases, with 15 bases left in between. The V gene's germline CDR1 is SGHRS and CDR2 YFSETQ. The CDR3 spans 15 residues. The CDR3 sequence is CASSLESGPTYTQYF. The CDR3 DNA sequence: TGCGCCAGCAGCTTGGAAAGCGGACCCACGTATACGCAGTATTTT.

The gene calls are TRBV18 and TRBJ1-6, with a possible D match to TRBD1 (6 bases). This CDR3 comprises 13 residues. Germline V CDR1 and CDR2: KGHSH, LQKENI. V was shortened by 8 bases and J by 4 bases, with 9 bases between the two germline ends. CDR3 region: CASTGQYNSPLHF. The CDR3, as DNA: TGTGCCAGCACGGGACAATATAATTCACCCCTCCACTTT. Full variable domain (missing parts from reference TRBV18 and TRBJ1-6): NAGVMQNPRHLVRRRGQEARLRCSPMKGHSHVYWYRQLPEEGLKFMVYLQKENIIDESGMPKERFSAEFPKEGPSILRIQQVVRGDSAAYFCASTGQYNSPLHFGNGTRLTVT.

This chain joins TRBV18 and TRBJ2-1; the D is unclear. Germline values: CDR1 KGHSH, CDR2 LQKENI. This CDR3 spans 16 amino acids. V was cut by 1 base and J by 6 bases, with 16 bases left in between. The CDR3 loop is CASSPLSSKSGNEQFF. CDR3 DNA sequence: TGTGCCAGCTCACCACTTTCTTCGAAATCGGGCAATGAGCAGTTCTTC.

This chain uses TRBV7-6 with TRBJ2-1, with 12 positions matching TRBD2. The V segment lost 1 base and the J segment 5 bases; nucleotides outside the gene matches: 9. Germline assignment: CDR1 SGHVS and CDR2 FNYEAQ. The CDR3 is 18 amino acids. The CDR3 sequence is CASSLVGSRTSGNNEQFF. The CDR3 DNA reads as TGTGCCAGCAGCTTAGTTGGGTCAAGGACTAGCGGGAACAATGAGCAGTTCTTC.

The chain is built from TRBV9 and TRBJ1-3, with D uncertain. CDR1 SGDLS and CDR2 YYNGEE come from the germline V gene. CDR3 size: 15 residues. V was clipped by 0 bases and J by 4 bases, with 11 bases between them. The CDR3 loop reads CASSVVPGGGNTIYF. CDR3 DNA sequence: TGTGCCAGCAGCGTAGTCCCTGGAGGAGGAAACACCATATATTTT.

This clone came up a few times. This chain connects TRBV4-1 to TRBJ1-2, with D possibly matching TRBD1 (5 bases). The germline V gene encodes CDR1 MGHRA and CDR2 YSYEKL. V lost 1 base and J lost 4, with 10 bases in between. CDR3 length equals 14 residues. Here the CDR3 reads CASSQAQGSYGYTF. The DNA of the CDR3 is TGCGCCAGCAGCCAAGCCCAGGGATCCTATGGCTACACCTTC.

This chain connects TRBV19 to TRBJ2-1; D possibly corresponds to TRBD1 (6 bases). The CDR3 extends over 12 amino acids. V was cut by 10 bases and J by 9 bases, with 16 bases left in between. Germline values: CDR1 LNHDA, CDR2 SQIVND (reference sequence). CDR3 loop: CATSNRVTEQFF. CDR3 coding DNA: TGTGCCACTTCTAACAGGGTTACTGAGCAGTTCTTC.

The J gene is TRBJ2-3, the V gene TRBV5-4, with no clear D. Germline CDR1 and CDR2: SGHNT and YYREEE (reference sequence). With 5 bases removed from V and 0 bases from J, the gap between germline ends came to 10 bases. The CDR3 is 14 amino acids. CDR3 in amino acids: CASRYWRSTDTQYF. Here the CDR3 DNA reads TGTGCCAGCAGGTACTGGCGGAGCACAGATACGCAGTATTTT.

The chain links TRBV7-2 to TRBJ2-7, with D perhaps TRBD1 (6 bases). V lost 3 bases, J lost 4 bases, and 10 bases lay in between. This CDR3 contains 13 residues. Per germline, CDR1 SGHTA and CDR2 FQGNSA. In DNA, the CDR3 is TGTGCCAGCAGCTTCGGCAGGGGTTACGAGCAGTACTTC. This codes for CASSFGRGYEQYF.

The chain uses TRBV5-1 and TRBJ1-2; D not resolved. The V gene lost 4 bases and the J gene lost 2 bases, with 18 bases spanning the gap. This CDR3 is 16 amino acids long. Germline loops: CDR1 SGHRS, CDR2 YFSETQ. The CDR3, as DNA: TGCGCCAGCAGCACCAGGATGGCAGGATTGAACTATGGCTACACCTTC. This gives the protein CASSTRMAGLNYGYTF.

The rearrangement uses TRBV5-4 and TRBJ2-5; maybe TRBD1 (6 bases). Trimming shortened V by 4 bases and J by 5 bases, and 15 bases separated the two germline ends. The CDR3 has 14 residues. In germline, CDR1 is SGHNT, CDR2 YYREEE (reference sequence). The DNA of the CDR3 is TGTGCCAGCAGCGCCACAGGGTTTCGGGAGACCCAGTACTTC. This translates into CASSATGFRETQYF.

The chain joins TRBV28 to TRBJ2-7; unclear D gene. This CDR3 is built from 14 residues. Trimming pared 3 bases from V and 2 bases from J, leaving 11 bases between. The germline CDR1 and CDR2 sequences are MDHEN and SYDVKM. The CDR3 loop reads CASSFPGTTYEQYF. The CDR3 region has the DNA TGTGCCAGCAGTTTTCCAGGAACTACCTACGAGCAGTACTTC.

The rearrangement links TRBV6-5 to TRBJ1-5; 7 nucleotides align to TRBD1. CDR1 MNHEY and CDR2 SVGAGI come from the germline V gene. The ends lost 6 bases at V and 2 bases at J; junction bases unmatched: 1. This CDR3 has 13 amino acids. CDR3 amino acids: CASRGTGNQPQHF. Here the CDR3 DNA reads TGTGCCAGCAGGGGGACAGGCAATCAGCCCCAGCATTTT.

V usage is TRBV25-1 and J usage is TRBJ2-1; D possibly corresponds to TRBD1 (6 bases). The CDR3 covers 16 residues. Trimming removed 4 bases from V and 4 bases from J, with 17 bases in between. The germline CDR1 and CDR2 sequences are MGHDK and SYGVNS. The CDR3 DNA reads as TGTGCCAGCAGTGCGCCCGGGACACAAATTTACAATGAGCAGTTCTTC. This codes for CASSAPGTQIYNEQFF.

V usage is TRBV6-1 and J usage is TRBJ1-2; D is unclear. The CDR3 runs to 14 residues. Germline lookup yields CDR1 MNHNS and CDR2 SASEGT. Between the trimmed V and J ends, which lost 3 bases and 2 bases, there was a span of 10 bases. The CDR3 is CASSETGPNYGYTF. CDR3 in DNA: TGTGCCAGCAGTGAGACGGGTCCCAACTATGGCTACACCTTC.

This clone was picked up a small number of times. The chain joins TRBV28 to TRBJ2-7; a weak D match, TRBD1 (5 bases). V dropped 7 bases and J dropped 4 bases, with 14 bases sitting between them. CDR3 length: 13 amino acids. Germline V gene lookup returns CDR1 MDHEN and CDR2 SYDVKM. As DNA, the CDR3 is TGTGCCAGCATGGGGCAGGATGGATACGAGCAGTACTTC. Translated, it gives CASMGQDGYEQYF.

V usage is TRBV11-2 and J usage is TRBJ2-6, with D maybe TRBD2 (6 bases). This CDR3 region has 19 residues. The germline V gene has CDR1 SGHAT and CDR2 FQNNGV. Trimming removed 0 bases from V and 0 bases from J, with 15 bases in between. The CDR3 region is CASSLDRGGFTSGANVLTF. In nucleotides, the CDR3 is TGTGCCAGCAGCTTAGATCGTGGGGGGTTTACCTCTGGGGCCAACGTCCTGACTTTC.

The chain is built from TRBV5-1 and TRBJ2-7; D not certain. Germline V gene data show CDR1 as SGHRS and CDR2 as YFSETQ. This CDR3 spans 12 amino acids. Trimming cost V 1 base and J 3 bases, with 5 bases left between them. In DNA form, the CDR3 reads TGCGCCAGCAGCTTGAACTACTACGAGCAGTACTTC. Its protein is CASSLNYYEQYF.

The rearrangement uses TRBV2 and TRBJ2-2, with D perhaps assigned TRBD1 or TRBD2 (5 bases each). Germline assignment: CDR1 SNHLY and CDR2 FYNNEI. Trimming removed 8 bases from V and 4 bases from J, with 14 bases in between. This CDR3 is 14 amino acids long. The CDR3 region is CASYRGDGTGELFF. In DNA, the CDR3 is TGTGCCAGCTATAGAGGGGACGGCACCGGGGAGCTGTTTTTT.

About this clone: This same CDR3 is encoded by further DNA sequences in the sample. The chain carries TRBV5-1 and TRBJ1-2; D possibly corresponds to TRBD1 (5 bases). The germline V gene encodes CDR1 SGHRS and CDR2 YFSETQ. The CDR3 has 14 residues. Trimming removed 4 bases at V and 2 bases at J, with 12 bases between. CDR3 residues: CASSQGTANYGYTF. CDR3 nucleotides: TGCGCCAGCAGCCAAGGGACGGCCAACTATGGCTACACCTTC.

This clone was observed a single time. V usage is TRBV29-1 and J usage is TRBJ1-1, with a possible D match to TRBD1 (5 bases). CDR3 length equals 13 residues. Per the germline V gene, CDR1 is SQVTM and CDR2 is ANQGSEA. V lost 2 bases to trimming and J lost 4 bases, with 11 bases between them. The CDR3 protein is CSVESGGSTEAFF. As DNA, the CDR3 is TGCAGCGTTGAAAGCGGGGGAAGCACTGAAGCTTTCTTT.

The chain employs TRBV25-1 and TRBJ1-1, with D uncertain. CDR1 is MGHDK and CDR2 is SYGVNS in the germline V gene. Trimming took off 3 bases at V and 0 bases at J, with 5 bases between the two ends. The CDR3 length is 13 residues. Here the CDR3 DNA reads TGTGCCAGCAGTGATCCATTGAACACTGAAGCTTTCTTT. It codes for CASSDPLNTEAFF.

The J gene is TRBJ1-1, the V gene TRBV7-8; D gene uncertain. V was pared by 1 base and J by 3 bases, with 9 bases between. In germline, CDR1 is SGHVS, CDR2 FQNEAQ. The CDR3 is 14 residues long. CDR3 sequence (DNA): TGTGCCAGCAGCTTAGAGGTCGGATACACTGAAGCTTTCTTT. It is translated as CASSLEVGYTEAFF.

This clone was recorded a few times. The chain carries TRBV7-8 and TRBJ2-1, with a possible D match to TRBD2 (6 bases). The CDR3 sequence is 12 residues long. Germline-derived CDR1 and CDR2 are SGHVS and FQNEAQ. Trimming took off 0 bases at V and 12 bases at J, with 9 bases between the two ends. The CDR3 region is CASSLAGRGQFF. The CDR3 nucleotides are TGTGCCAGCAGCTTAGCCGGGCGGGGGCAGTTCTTC.

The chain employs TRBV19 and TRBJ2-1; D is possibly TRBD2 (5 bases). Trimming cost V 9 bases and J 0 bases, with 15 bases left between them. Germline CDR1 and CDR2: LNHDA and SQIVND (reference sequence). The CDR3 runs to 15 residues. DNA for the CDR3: TGTGCCAGCCGAGGGAGCGGCCCCTCCTACAATGAGCAGTTCTTC. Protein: CASRGSGPSYNEQFF.

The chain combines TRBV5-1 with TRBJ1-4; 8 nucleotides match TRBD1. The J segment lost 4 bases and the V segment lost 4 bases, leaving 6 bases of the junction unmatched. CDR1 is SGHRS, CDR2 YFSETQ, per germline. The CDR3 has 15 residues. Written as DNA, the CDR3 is TGCGCCAGCAGCGAGTTGACAGGGGATAATGAAAAACTGTTTTTT. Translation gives CASSELTGDNEKLFF.

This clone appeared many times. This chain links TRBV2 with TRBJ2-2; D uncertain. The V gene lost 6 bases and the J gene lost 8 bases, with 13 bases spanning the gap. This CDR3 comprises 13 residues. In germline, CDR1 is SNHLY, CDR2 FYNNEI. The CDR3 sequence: CASRNAAIGELFF. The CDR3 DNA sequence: TGTGCCAGCAGGAACGCGGCGATTGGGGAGCTGTTTTTT. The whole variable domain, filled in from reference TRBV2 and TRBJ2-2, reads EPEVTQTPSHQVTQMGQEVILRCVPISNHLYFYWYRQILGQKVEFLVSFYNNEISEKSEIFDDQFSVERPDGSNFTLKIRSTKLEDSAMYFCASRNAAIGELFFGEGSRLTVL.